This T cell receptor (beta chain) was sequenced during a study of OX40 agonist ivuxolimab in advanced cancers. About the study: A male proportion of over 70% was recorded, with mean age about 62 years and range about 20 to 90. Overall study findings and caveats: Partial responders dosed at 0.1-3.0 mg/kg displayed clonal expansion ranking among the lowest. Within 6 weeks, CD4+ and CD8+ blood T cells expanded clonally at 0.1 to 3.0 mg/kg.

Sequencing used immunoSEQ multiplex PCR; TCRdb keeps in-frame clones, though not all of them. This sample has 30,000 to 45,000 clones, with around 90% found just once. Germline CDR1 is GTSNPN and CDR2 is SVGIG (reference sequence). V shed 0 bases, J shed 4 bases, and the junction held 5 bases outside the gene matches. CDR3 size: 14 residues. To note about this clone: Its antigen is still unknown.

The clonotype was recovered from an adult with an advanced solid tumor such as melanoma, head and neck, liver or kidney cancer. The specimen was CD4+ or CD8+ T cells sorted from blood, collected in a trial of the OX40 agonist ivuxolimab. V and J are TRBV30 and TRBJ1-2; 7 nucleotides align to TRBD1. CDR3 loop: CAWSVPGGFYGYTF. The CDR3 DNA sequence: TGTGCCTGGAGTGTCCCAGGGGGATTCTATGGCTACACCTTC.